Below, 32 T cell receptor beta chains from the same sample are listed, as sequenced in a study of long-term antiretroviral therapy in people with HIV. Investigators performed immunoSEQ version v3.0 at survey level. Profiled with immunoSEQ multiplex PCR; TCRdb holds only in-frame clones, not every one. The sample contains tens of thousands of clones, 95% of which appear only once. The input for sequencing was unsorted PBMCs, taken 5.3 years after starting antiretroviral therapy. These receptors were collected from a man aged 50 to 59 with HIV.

The chain's CDR3 is CASSGRGGNEQFF. The CDR3 nucleotides read TGTGCCAGCAGCGGCAGGGGGGGGAATGAGCAGTTCTTC. V is TRBV7-6 and J is TRBJ2-1; D possibly uses TRBD1 or TRBD2 (7 bases each). V lost 5 bases, J lost 7 bases, and 12 bases lay in between. Germline CDR1 and CDR2: SGHVS and FNYEAQ. The CDR3 spans 13 residues.

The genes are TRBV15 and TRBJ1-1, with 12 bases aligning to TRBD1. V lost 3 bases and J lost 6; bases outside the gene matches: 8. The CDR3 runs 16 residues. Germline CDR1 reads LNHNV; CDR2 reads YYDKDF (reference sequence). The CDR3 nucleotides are TGTGCCACCAGCAGGGGACAGGGGGCTTCTCATGCTGAAGCTTTCTTT. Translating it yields CATSRGQGASHAEAFF.

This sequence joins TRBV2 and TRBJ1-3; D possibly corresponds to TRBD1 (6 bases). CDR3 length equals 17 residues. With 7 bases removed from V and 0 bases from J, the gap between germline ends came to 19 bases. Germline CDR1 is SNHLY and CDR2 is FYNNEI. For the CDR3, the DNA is TGTGCCAGCACCCTTATTGGGGGGGCCCTCTCTGGAAACACCATATATTTT. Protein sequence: CASTLIGGALSGNTIYF.

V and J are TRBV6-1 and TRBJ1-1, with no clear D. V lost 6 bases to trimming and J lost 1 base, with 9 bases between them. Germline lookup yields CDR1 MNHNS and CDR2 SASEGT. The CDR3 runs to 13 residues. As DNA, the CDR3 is TGTGCCAGCAGCGACGGGTGGAACACTGAAGCTTTCTTT. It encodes CASSDGWNTEAFF.

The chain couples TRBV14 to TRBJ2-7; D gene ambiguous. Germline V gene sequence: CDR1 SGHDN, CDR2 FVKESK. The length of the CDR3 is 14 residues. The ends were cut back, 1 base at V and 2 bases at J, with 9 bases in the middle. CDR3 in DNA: TGTGCCAGCAGCCAAGGCCCAGCCCCCTACGAGCAGTACTTC. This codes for CASSQGPAPYEQYF.

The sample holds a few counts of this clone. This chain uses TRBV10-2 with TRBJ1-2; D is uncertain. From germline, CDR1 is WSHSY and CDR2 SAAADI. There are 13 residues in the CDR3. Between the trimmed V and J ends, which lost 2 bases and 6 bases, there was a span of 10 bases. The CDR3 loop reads CASSERVLDGYTF. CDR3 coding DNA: TGCGCCAGCAGTGAGAGAGTGCTCGATGGCTACACCTTC.

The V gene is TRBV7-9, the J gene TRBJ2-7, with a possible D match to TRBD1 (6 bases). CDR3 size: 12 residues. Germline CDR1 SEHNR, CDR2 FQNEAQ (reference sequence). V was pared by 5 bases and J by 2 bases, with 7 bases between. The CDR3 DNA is TGTGCCAGCAGCGGGACAACCTACGAGCAGTACTTC. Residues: CASSGTTYEQYF.

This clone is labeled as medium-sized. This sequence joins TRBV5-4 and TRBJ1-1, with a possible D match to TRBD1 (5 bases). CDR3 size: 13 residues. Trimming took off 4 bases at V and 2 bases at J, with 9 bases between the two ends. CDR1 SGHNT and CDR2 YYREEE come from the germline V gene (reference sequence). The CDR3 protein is CASSRTLNTEAFF. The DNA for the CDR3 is TGTGCCAGCAGCAGGACACTAAACACTGAAGCTTTCTTT.

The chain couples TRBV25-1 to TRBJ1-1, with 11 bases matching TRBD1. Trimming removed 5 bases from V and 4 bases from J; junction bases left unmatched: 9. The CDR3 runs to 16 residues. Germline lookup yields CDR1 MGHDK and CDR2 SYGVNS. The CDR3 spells CASSTLTGTGGTEAFF. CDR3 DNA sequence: TGTGCCAGCAGTACATTAACCGGGACAGGGGGCACTGAAGCTTTCTTT.

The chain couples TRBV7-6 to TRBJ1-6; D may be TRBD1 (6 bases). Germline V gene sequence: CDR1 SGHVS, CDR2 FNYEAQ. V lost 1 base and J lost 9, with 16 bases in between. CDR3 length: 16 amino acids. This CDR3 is CASSLVSRPRGSPLHF. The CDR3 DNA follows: TGTGCCAGCAGCTTAGTAAGCCGCCCCAGGGGTTCACCCCTCCACTTT.

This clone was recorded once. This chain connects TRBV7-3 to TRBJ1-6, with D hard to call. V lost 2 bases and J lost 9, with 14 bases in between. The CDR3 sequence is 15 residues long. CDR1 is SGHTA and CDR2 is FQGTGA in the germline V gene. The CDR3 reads CASSLVSTAASPLHF. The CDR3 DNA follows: TGTGCCAGCAGCTTAGTGTCCACCGCGGCTTCACCCCTCCACTTT.

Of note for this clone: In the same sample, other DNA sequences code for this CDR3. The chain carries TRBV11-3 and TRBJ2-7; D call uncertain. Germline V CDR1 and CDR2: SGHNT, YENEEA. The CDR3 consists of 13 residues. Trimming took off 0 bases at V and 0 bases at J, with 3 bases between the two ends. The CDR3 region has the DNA TGTGCCAGCAGCTTAGACGGCTCCTACGAGCAGTACTTC. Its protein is CASSLDGSYEQYF.

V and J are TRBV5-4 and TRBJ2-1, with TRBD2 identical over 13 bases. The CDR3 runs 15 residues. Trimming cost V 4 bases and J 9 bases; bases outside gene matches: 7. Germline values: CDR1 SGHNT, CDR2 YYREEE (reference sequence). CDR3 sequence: CASSPTSGGAREQFF. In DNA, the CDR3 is TGTGCCAGCAGCCCAACTAGCGGGGGGGCTCGTGAGCAGTTCTTC.

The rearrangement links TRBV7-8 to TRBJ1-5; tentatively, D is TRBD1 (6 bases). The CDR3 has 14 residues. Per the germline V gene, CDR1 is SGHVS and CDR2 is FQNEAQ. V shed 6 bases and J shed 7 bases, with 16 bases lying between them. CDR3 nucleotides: TGTGCCAGCAGTCCTACGACAGGCGTCCAGCCCCAGCATTTT. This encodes CASSPTTGVQPQHF.

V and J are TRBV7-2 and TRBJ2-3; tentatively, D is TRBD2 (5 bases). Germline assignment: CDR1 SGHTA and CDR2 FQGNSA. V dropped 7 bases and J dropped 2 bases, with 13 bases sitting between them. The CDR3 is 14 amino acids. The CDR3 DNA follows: TGTGCCAGCACCTCGCCGGGAACCACAGATACGCAGTATTTT. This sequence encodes CASTSPGTTDTQYF.

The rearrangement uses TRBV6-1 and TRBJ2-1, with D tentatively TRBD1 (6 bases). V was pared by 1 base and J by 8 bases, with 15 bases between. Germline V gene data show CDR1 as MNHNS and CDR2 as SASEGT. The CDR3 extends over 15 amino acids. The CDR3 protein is CASSEEETGPHEQFF. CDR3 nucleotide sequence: TGTGCCAGCAGTGAAGAGGAAACAGGGCCGCATGAGCAGTTCTTC.

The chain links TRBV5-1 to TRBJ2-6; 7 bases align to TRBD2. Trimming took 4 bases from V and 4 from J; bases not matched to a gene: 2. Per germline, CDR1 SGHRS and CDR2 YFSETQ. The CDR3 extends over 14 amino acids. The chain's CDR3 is CASSREGGANVLTF. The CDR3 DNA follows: TGCGCCAGCAGCAGGGAGGGAGGGGCCAACGTCCTGACTTTC.

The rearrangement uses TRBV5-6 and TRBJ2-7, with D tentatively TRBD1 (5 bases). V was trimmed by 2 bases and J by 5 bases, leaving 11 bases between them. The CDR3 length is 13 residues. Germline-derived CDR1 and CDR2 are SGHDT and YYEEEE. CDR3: CASSFTTGHEQYF. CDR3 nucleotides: TGTGCCAGCAGCTTTACCACAGGCCACGAGCAGTACTTC. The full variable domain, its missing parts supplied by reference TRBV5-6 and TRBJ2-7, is DAGVTQSPTHLIKTRGQQVTLRCSPKSGHDTVSWYQQALGQGPQFIFQYYEEEERQRGNFPDRFSGHQFPNYSSELNVNALLLGDSALYLCASSFTTGHEQYFGPGTRLTVT.

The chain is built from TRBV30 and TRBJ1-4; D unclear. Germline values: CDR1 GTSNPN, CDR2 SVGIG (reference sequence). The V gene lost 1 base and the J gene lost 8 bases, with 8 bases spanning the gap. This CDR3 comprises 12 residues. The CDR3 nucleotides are TGTGCCTGGAGTGGGGGTGAGGAAAAACTGTTTTTT. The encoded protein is CAWSGGEEKLFF.

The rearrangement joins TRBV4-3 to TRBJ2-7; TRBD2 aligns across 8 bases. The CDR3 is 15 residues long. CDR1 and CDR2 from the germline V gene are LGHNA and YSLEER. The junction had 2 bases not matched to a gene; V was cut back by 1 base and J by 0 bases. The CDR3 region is CASSQGTSPSYEQYF. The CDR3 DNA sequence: TGCGCCAGCAGCCAAGGGACTAGCCCCTCCTACGAGCAGTACTTC.

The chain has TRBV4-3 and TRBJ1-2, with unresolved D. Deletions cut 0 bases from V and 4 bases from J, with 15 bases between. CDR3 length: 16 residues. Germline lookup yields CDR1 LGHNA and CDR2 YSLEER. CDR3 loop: CASSQELPGSVYGYTF. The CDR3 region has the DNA TGCGCCAGCAGCCAAGAGCTACCGGGGAGTGTCTATGGCTACACCTTC.

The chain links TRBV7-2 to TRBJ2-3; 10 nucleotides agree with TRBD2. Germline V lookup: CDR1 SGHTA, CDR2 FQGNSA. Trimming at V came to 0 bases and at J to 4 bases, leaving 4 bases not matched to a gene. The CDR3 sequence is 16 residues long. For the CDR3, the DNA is TGTGCCAGCAGCTTAGCCGGGACTAGCGATTCAGATACGCAGTATTTT. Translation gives CASSLAGTSDSDTQYF. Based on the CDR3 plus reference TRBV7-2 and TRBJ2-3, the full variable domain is GAGVSQSPSNKVTEKGKDVELRCDPISGHTALYWYRQSLGQGLEFLIYFQGNSAPDKSGLPSDRFSAERTGGSVSTLTIQRTQQEDSAVYLCASSLAGTSDSDTQYFGPGTRLTVL.

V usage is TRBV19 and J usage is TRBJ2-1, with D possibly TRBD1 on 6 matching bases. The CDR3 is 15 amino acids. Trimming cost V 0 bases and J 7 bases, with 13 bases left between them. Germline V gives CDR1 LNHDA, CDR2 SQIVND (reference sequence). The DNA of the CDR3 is TGTGCCAGTAGTATAGAAAGAGGGGGAATGAATGAGCAGTTCTTC. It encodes CASSIERGGMNEQFF.

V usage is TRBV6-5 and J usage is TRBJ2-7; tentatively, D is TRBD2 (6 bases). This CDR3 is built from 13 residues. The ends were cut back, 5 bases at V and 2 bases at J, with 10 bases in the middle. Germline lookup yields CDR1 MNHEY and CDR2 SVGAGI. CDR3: CASSGDSTYEQYF. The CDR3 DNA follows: TGTGCCAGCAGTGGGGACTCCACCTACGAGCAGTACTTC.

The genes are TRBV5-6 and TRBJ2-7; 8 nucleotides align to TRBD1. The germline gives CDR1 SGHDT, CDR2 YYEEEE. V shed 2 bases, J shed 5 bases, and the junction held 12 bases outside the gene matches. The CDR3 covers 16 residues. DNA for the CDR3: TGTGCCAGCAGCTTCAACTCGAGACAGGGGTTCGACGAGCAGTACTTC. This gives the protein CASSFNSRQGFDEQYF.

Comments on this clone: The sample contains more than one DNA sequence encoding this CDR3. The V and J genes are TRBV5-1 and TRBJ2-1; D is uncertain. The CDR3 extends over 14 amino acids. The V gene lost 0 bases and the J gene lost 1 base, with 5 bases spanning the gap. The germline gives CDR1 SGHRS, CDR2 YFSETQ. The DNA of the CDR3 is TGCGCCAGCAGCTTGGAATTTTCCTACAATGAGCAGTTCTTC. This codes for CASSLEFSYNEQFF.

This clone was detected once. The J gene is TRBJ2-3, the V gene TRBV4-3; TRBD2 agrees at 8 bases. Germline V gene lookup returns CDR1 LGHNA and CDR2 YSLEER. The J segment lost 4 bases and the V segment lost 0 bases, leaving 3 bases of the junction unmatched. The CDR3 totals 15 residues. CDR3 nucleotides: TGCGCCAGCAGCCAAGACCAGCGGGAGTCAGATACGCAGTATTTT. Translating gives CASSQDQRESDTQYF.

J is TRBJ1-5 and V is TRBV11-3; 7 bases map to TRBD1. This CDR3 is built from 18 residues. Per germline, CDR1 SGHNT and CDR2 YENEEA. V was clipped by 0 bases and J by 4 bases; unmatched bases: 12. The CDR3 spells CASSLDRGQTRQNQPQHF. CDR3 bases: TGTGCCAGCAGCTTAGATCGGGGACAGACGCGGCAAAATCAGCCCCAGCATTTT.

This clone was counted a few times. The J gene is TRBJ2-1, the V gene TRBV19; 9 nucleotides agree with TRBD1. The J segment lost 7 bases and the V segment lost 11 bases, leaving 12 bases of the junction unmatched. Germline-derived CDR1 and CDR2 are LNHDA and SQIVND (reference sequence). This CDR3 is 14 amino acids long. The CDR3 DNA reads TGTGCCGTTTGGCCGGGACAGGGCCATAATGAGCAGTTCTTC. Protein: CAVWPGQGHNEQFF.

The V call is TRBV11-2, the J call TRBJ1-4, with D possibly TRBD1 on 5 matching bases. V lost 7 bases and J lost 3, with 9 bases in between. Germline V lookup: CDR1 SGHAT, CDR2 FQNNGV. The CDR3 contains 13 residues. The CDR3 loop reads CASTLGANEKLFF. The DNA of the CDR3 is TGTGCCAGCACCCTGGGGGCTAATGAAAAACTGTTTTTT.

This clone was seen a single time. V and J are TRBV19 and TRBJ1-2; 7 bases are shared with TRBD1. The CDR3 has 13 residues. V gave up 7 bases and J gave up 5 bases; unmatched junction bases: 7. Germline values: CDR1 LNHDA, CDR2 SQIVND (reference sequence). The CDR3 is CASKGGQRYGYTF. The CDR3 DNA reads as TGTGCCAGTAAGGGGGGACAGCGGTATGGCTACACCTTC.

The CDR3 coding sequence is TGTGCCAGTGGGCCGCAGACAACCTACGAGCAGTACTTC. As protein: CASGPQTTYEQYF. The J gene is TRBJ2-7, the V gene TRBV7-9, with D unresolved. CDR1 is SEHNR and CDR2 is FQNEAQ in the germline V gene (reference sequence). The V and J ends lost 9 bases and 2 bases respectively, with 14 bases between them. The CDR3 runs to 13 residues.